This T cell receptor (beta chain) was sequenced in a study of T cell clones after liver transplantation. Germline CDR1 is LGHNA and CDR2 is YSLEER. With 1 base removed from V and 0 bases from J, the gap between germline ends came to 11 bases. This CDR3 comprises 16 residues. Assay: immunoSEQ multiplex PCR; the TCRdb copy retains only in-frame clones and omits some. The sample has roughly 70,000 clones; roughly 80% are singletons. Sequenced here: CD4+ T cells from blood, sampled before liver transplant. The gene calls are TRBV4-3 and TRBJ2-3; D uncertain. The source of this sequence is a human donor who received a liver transplant. CDR3: CASSQGAEPSTDTQYF. The CDR3 DNA sequence: TGCGCCAGCAGCCAAGGGGCAGAGCCTAGCACAGATACGCAGTATTTT.